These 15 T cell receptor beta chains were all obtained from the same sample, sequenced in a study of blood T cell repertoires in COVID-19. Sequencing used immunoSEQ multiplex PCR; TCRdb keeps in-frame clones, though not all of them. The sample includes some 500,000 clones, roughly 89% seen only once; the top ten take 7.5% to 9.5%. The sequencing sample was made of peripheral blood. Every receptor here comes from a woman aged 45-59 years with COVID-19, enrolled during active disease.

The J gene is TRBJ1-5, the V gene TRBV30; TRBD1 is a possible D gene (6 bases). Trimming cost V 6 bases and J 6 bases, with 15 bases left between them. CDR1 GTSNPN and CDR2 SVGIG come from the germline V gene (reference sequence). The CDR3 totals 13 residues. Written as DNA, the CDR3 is TGTGCCTGCCACGGACCGGACAGTCAGCCCCAGCATTTT. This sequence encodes CACHGPDSQPQHF.

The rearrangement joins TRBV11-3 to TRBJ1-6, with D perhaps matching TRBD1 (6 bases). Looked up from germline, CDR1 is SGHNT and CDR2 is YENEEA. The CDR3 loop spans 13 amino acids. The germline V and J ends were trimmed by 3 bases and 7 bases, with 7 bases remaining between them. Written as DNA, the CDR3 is TGTGCCAGCAGCTTGGACAGCAATTCACCCCTCCACTTT. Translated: CASSLDSNSPLHF.

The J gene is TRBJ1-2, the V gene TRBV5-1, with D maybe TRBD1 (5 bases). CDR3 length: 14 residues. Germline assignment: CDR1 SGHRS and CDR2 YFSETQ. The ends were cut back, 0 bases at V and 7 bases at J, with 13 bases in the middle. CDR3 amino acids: CASSLEYRGSGYTF. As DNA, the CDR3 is TGCGCCAGCAGCTTGGAGTATAGGGGAAGTGGCTACACCTTC.

The CDR3 DNA sequence: TGTGCCAGCAGCCGCGGGACGAATGATGGCTACACCTTC. It codes for CASSRGTNDGYTF. The rearrangement joins TRBV6-5 to TRBJ1-2; D may be TRBD1 (5 bases). V shed 6 bases and J shed 6 bases, with 14 bases lying between them. The germline CDR1 and CDR2 sequences are MNHEY and SVGAGI. The CDR3 has 13 amino acids.

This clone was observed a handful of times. CDR3 residues: CASSLGAVNQPQHF. In DNA, the CDR3 is TGTGCCAGCAGCCTTGGGGCGGTAAATCAGCCCCAGCATTTT. The rearrangement links TRBV5-6 to TRBJ1-5; D may be TRBD1 (5 bases). CDR1 is SGHDT, CDR2 YYEEEE, per germline. Trimming removed 4 bases from V and 4 bases from J, with 12 bases in between. The CDR3 extends over 14 amino acids.

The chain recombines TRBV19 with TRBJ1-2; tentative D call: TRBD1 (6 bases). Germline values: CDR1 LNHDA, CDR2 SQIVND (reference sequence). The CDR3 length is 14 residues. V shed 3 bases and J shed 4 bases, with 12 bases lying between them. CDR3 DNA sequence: TGTGCCAGTAGTATCGGGGGGCATGGCTATGGCTACACCTTC. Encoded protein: CASSIGGHGYGYTF.

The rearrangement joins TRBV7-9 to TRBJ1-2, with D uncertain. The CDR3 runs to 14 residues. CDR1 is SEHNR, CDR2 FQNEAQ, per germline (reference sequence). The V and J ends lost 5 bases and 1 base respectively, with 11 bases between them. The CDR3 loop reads CASSGPTFNYGYTF. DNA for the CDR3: TGTGCCAGCAGCGGGCCTACTTTTAACTATGGCTACACCTTC.

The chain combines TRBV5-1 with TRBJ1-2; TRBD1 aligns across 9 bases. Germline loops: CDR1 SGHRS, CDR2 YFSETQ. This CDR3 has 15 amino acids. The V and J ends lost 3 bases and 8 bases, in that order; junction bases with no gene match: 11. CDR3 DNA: TGCGCCAGCAGCTACGGATCGAACAGGGGGCAAGGCTACACCTTC. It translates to CASSYGSNRGQGYTF.

The CDR3 protein is CASSDTINEQYF. CDR3 coding DNA: TGTGCCAGCAGCGACACCATAAACGAGCAGTACTTC. The rearrangement uses TRBV5-6 and TRBJ2-7, with D hard to call. The germline V gene encodes CDR1 SGHDT and CDR2 YYEEEE. The ends were cut back, 4 bases at V and 5 bases at J, with 10 bases in the middle. The CDR3 has 12 residues.

CDR3 sequence reads: CASSERSGWTDNTEAFF. The CDR3 region has the DNA TGTGCCAGCAGTGAAAGGAGCGGCTGGACAGACAACACTGAAGCTTTCTTT. The rearrangement links TRBV6-1 to TRBJ1-1; D may be TRBD1 (6 bases). Germline values: CDR1 MNHNS, CDR2 SASEGT. The germline V and J ends were trimmed by 2 bases and 2 bases, with 18 bases remaining between them. CDR3 length equals 17 residues.

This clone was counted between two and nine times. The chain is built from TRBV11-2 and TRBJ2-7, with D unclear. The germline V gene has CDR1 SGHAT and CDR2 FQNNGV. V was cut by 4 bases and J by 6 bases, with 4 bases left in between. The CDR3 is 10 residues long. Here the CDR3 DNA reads TGTGCCAGCAGCTCTACCGAGCAGTACTTC. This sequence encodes CASSSTEQYF. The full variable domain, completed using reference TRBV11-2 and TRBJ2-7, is EAGVAQSPRYKIIEKRQSVAFWCNPISGHATLYWYQQILGQGPKLLIQFQNNGVVDDSQLPKDRFSAERLKGVDSTLKIQPAKLEDSAVYLCASSSTEQYFGPGTRLTVT.

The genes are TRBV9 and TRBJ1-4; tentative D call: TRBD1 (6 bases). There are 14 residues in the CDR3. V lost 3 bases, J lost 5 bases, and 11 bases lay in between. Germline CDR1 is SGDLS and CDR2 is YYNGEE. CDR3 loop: CASSALQGNEKLFF. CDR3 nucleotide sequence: TGTGCCAGCAGCGCCCTACAGGGAAATGAAAAACTGTTTTTT.

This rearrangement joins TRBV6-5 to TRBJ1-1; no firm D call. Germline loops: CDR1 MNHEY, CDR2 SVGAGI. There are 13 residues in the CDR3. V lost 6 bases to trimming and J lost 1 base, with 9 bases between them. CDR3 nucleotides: TGTGCCAGCAGGAGGGCGGAGAACACTGAAGCTTTCTTT. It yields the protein CASRRAENTEAFF.

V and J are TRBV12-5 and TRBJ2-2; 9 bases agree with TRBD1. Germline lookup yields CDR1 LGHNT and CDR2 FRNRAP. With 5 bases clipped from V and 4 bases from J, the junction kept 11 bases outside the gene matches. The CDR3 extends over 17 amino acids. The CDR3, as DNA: TGTGCTAGTGGTCAGACGCGGGACAGGGCTCCCACCGGGGAGCTGTTTTTT. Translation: CASGQTRDRAPTGELFF. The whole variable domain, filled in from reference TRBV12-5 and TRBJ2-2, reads DARVTQTPRHKVTEMGQEVTMRCQPILGHNTVFWYRQTMMQGLELLAYFRNRAPLDDSGMPKDRFSAEMPDATLATLKIQPSEPRDSAVYFCASGQTRDRAPTGELFFGEGSRLTVL.

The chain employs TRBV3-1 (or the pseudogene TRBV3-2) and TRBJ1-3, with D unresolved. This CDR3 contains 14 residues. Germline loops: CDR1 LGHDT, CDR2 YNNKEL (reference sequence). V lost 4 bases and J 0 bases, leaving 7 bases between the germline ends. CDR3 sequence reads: CASSPTISGNTIYF. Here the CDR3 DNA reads TGTGCCAGCAGCCCCACTATCTCTGGAAACACCATATATTTT.